This passage covers 8 T cell receptor beta chains from one sample sequenced in a study of cytomegalovirus exposure and HLA in healthy donors. The PCR was carried out with 60 Vbeta primers and 13 Jbeta primers. The method was immunoSEQ multiplex PCR; TCRdb's version includes in-frame clones alone and lacks a portion of them. The table has roughly 140,000 clones, approximately 80% seen once; the top ten hold approximately 6.1%. What was sequenced was PBMCs. The receptors come from a man aged 25 to 45 in good health and CMV-seropositive.

The CDR3 reads CASSSGLAGMTDTQYF. CDR3 sequence (DNA): TGTGCCAGCAGTTCCGGACTAGCGGGAATGACAGATACGCAGTATTTT. J is TRBJ2-3 and V is TRBV28; 12 bases are a match to TRBD2. CDR1 is MDHEN, CDR2 SYDVKM, per germline. J gave up 3 bases and V 4 bases, and 5 bases lay outside the gene matches. CDR3 size: 16 residues.

J is TRBJ2-1 and V is TRBV7-6; 7 nucleotides agree with TRBD1. J was trimmed by 0 bases and V by 5 bases; bases with no gene match: 4. Germline assignment: CDR1 SGHVS and CDR2 FNYEAQ. There are 15 residues in the CDR3. The CDR3 sequence is CASSRGRNSYNEQFF. The CDR3 DNA sequence: TGTGCCAGCAGCAGGGGGCGGAACTCCTACAATGAGCAGTTCTTC.

This chain links TRBV5-4 with TRBJ1-1; maybe TRBD1 (6 bases). CDR1 and CDR2 from the germline V gene are SGHNT and YYREEE (reference sequence). Trimming stripped 4 bases from V and 7 bases from J, with 14 bases between. The CDR3 has 13 amino acids. The chain's CDR3 is CASSENRAVEAFF. In DNA form, the CDR3 reads TGTGCCAGCAGCGAGAACAGGGCCGTTGAAGCTTTCTTT.

The sample holds a few counts of this clone. In DNA, the CDR3 is TGTGCCAGCAGCGACCGTGAGGGGGACTATGGCTACACCTTC. Translated, it gives CASSDREGDYGYTF. The chain uses TRBV7-8 and TRBJ1-2; D may be TRBD1 (6 bases). With 5 bases removed from V and 3 bases from J, the gap between germline ends came to 13 bases. The CDR3 runs to 14 residues. The germline gives CDR1 SGHVS, CDR2 FQNEAQ.

This clone was picked up one time. The rearrangement uses TRBV27 and TRBJ2-7; D may be TRBD2 (5 bases). Germline assignment: CDR1 MNHEY and CDR2 SMNVEV (reference sequence). There are 13 residues in the CDR3. The V and J ends lost 9 bases and 5 bases respectively, with 17 bases between them. The CDR3 DNA is TGTGCCAGTTCTTTTAGTGGGAGCCACGAGCAGTACTTC. Translation: CASSFSGSHEQYF.

In this sample, this clone turned up once. This rearrangement joins TRBV7-6 to TRBJ1-4, with D perhaps matching TRBD1 (6 bases). CDR1 and CDR2 (germline): SGHVS, FNYEAQ. Trimming cost V 7 bases and J 8 bases, with 20 bases left between them. The length of the CDR3 is 15 residues. The CDR3 region has the DNA TGTGCCAGCACTCCCTTAGTGGGGGCAGAAGAAAAACTGTTTTTT. Translated: CASTPLVGAEEKLFF.

V gene TRBV29-1 combines with J gene TRBJ2-7; D may be TRBD1 (6 bases). The CDR3 contains 13 residues. The germline V gene has CDR1 SQVTM and CDR2 ANQGSEA. Trimming left V 5 bases short and J 5 bases short, with 16 bases between. CDR3 sequence (DNA): TGCAGCGTTTTTCCCGGGGACACCCACGAGCAGTACTTC. Translating gives CSVFPGDTHEQYF.

The CDR3 loop reads CASSLGGSGSPLHF. CDR3 bases: TGTGCCAGTAGTCTCGGGGGGTCCGGATCACCCCTCCACTTT. The chain links TRBV19 to TRBJ1-6; maybe TRBD1 (5 bases). The CDR3 spans 14 residues. The germline V gene encodes CDR1 LNHDA and CDR2 SQIVND (reference sequence). With 5 bases removed from V and 10 bases from J, the gap between germline ends came to 15 bases.